Sequencing of this T cell receptor beta chain was carried out in a study of regulatory T cells in long-lasting Graves disease. V shed 0 bases, J shed 3 bases, and the junction held 12 bases outside the gene matches. This CDR3 is built from 20 residues. The germline V gene encodes CDR1 MGHRA and CDR2 YSYEKL. Construction of the TCR beta libraries employed iRepertoire HTBI primers in conjunction with Arm-PCR of CDR3 regions. TCRdb redid the calling of the multiplex PCR reads with MiXCR, one entry per CDR3 protein. The sample carries 430,000 or so distinct CDR3 sequences, around a fifth recorded once. Time point of the sample: persistent/refractory GD, antithyroid drugs over 5 years with positive TRAb. PBMCs provided the RNA from which the TCR library was made.

The chain links TRBV4-1 to TRBJ2-2; 11 positions agree with TRBD1. This specimen was peripheral blood mononuclear cells (PBMCs), taken when the disease was refractory, from a patient treated with antithyroid drugs. This receptor was taken from a female donor with Graves disease. In DNA, the CDR3 is TGCGCCAGCAGCCAAGATAGGGTCGATGGACAGGGGGCGTACACCGGGGAGCTGTTTTTT. This sequence encodes CASSQDRVDGQGAYTGELFF.